Detailed here is one T cell receptor beta chain. Its target is not known. Blood PBMC samples: pre-vaccination, two weeks post third vaccination, and at tumor progression. The sample is drawn from a study of glioma-infiltrating T cells after dendritic cell vaccination. In the study overall: Glioblastoma patients came from Phase I and II dendritic cell vaccination trials. Findings of the study overall: The cohort had few patients with full blood and tumor sets. Patients with more pretreatment TILs had longer time to progression and survival.

The table came from immunoSEQ multiplex PCR; TCRdb's copy has only in-frame clones and leaves some out. The sample lists just under 85,000 clones; about 90% were seen once. CDR1 ENHRY and CDR2 SYGVKD come from the germline V gene. This CDR3 has 15 amino acids. The V gene end was trimmed by 4 bases and the J gene end by 9 bases; junction bases not matched to a gene: 10. The sample consisted of blood, taken before dendritic cell vaccination. This clonotype originated in a human donor with glioblastoma. The chain joins TRBV10-3 to TRBJ2-1; 9 nucleotides agree with TRBD1. The DNA for the CDR3 is TGTGCCATCAGTGTTGGGACAGGGTATGAAAGTGAGCAGTTCTTC. Its translation is CAISVGTGYESEQFF.